This T cell receptor (beta chain) was sequenced in a study of T cell repertoires in cytomegalovirus infection. On the study more broadly: Indications of both CMV infection and matching HLA type were provided by public TCR beta signatures.

Per the germline V gene, CDR1 is SGHAT and CDR2 is FQNNGV. Deletions cut 0 bases from V and 6 bases from J, with 6 bases between. There are 12 residues in the CDR3. Study results and caveats: Pooled public TCR beta family frequency picked out CMV carriers with the relevant HLA. Dominant in the ex vivo response were TCR beta clonotypes restricted by HLA-C and specific for CMV.

In regard to this clonotype: Its antigen is unidentified.

TCRdb processed the reads anew with MiXCR; each CDR3 protein has one entry. The sample lists some 390,000 distinct CDR3 sequences; over 15% were seen once. This clonotype was sampled from a human donor in good health (CMV status not recorded). Some clones in this sample may be carry-over from other donors' samples. The chain uses TRBV11-2 and TRBJ2-7; D call uncertain. The sequencing sample was made of PBMCs. The CDR3 DNA reads TGTGCCAGCAGCTTAGACAGGTTCGAGCAGTACTTC. Its translation: CASSLDRFEQYF.